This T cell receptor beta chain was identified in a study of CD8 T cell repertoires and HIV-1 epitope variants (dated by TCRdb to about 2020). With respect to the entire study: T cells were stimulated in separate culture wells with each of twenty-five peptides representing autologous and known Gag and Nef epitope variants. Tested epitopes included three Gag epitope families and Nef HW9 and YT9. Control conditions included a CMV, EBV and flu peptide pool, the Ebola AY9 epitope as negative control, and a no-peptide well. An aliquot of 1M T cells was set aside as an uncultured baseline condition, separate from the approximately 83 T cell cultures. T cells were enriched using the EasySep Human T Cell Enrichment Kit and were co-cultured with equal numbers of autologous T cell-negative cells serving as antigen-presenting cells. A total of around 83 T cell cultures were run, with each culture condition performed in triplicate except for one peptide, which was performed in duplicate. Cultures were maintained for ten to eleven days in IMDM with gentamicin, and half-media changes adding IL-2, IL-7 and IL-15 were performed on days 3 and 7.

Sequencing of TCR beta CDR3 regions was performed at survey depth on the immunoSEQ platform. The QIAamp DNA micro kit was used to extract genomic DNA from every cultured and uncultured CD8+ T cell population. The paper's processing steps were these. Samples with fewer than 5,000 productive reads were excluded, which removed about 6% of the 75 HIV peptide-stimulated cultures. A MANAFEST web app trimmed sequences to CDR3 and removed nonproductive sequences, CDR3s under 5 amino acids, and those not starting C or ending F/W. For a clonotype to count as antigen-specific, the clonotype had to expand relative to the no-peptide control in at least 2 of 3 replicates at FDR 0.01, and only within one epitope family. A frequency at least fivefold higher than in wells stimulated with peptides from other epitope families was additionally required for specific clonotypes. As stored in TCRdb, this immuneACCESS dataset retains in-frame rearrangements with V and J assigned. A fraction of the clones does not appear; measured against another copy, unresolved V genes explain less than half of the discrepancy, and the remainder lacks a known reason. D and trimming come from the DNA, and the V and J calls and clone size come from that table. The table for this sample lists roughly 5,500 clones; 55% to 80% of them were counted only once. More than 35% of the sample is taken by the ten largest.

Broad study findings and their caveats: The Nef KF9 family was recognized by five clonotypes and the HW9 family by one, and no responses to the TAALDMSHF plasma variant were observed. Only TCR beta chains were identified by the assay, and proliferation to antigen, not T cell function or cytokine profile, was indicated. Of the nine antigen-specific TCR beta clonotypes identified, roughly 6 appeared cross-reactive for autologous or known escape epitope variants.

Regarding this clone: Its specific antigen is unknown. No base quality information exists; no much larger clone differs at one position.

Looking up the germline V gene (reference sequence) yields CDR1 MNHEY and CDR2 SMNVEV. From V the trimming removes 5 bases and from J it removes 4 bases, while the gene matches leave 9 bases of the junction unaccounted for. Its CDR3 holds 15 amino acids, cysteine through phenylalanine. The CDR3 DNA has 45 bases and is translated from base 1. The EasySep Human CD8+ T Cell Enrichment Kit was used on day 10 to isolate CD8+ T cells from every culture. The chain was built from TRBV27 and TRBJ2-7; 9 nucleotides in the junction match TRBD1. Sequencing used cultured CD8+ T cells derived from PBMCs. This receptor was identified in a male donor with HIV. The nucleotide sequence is TGTGCCAGCAGTCCCGGGACAGGGTTAGGGTACGAGCAGTACTTC. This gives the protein CASSPGTGLGYEQYF.